This TCR beta chain was documented in a study of siplizumab effects on memory and regulatory T cells. Assayed TCR templates numbered 80,000 to 100,000 for each sample. Measured with immunoSEQ multiplex PCR; TCRdb has only the in-frame clones, and not every one. The data contain some 100,000 clones, 75% to 95% of them singletons. Per the germline V gene, CDR1 is MDHEN and CDR2 is SYDVKM. The CDR3 extends over 15 amino acids. With 6 bases clipped from V and 4 bases from J, the junction kept 9 bases outside the gene matches. The table lists this clone with a few counts. The source of this sequence is a human donor in good health. Some clones in this sample may be carry-over from other donors' samples. The genes are TRBV28 and TRBJ1-5; 7 nucleotides agree with TRBD1. Sequencing was performed on CD4+ T cells sorted from blood. The CDR3 loop is CASSTEQGRNQPQHF. The DNA of the CDR3 is TGTGCCAGCAGCACCGAACAGGGGAGAAATCAGCCCCAGCATTTT.